This TCR beta chain came from a study of T cells in tumors after PD-1 blockade. Across the whole study: Each patient got pembrolizumab 200 mg every 3 weeks or cemiplimab 350 mg every 2 weeks. Mean per blood sample: 113,528 templates (about 23,000-257,772), some 36,000 unique clonotypes. Daily vismodegib 150 mg continued in a subset of anti-PD-1-treated patients. Study-wide findings and caveats: Blood contained about 40% of the tumor's TCR clonotypes.

The CDR3 length is 17 residues. The germline CDR1 and CDR2 sequences are LGHDT and YNNKEL (reference sequence). The V gene end was trimmed by 2 bases and the J gene end by 9 bases; junction bases not matched to a gene: 9. Clones were read by immunoSEQ multiplex PCR, and TCRdb kept only the in-frame ones, dropping some. The sample shows around 51,000 clones, 81% of them seen only once. Comment on this clone: Its antigen is unknown.

The source material was PBMCs, sampled before anti-PD-1 treatment. The sequence was obtained from a human donor with basal cell carcinoma. The chain employs TRBV3-1 (or the pseudogene TRBV3-2) and TRBJ2-2, with 13 bases that match TRBD2. CDR3 loop: CASSQTPGLAGLWELFF. The CDR3 bases are TGTGCCAGCAGCCAAACCCCGGGACTAGCGGGGTTATGGGAGCTGTTTTTT.